The 5 T cell receptor beta chains in this list originate from one sample, sequenced in a study of blood T cell repertoires in COVID-19. Some clones are missing from TCRdb's copy, which holds only in-frame ones; the method was immunoSEQ multiplex PCR. Among about 170,000 clones listed, around nine tenths were seen once. The specimen sequenced was peripheral blood. Receptors originate from a man aged 18 to 30 with active or convalescent COVID-19.

The V gene is TRBV3-1 (or the pseudogene TRBV3-2), the J gene TRBJ2-5; tentative D call: TRBD1 (6 bases). CDR1 and CDR2 from the germline V gene are LGHDT and YNNKEL (reference sequence). The V end lost 2 bases, the J end lost 9 bases, and 10 bases lay between the germline ends. The CDR3 sequence is 12 residues long. DNA of the CDR3: TGTGCCAGCAGCCAACTTCCAGGGGCCCAGTACTTC. Translation: CASSQLPGAQYF.

The genes are TRBV5-4 and TRBJ2-7; D may be TRBD1 (6 bases). The CDR3 has 15 amino acids. V dropped 0 bases and J dropped 2 bases, with 12 bases sitting between them. CDR1 is SGHNT and CDR2 is YYREEE in the germline V gene (reference sequence). The CDR3 sequence is CASSLDREPTYEQYV. CDR3 nucleotide sequence: TGTGCCAGCAGCTTGGACAGGGAGCCCACCTACGAGCAGTACGTC.

This chain joins TRBV20-1 and TRBJ2-5, with D maybe TRBD2 (6 bases). CDR3 length: 11 amino acids. The germline gives CDR1 DFQATT, CDR2 SNEGSKA (reference sequence). This CDR3 reads CTAGSGETQYF. CDR3 nucleotides: TGCACCGCGGGGAGCGGAGAGACCCAGTACTTC.

This clone turned up a few times. Additional DNA sequences in this sample encode the identical CDR3. The V and J genes are TRBV4-3 and TRBJ2-7, with 8 positions matching TRBD1. Losses at the gene ends were 4 bases for V and 0 bases for J; bases not matched to a gene: 2. The CDR3 has 14 amino acids. Germline assignment: CDR1 LGHNA and CDR2 YSLEER. The CDR3 bases are TGCGCCAGCAGCCCGACAGGGGTCTCCTACGAGCAGTACTTC. Protein sequence: CASSPTGVSYEQYF.

In its sample, this clone was seen a few times. This chain connects TRBV4-1 to TRBJ1-2; D possibly corresponds to TRBD1 (5 bases). Per germline, CDR1 MGHRA and CDR2 YSYEKL. The length of the CDR3 is 16 residues. Trimming took off 1 base at V and 5 bases at J, with 17 bases between the two ends. CDR3 DNA: TGCGCCAGCAGCCAAGTTGAGGGCAGGGAGGAGTATGGCTACACCTTC. This encodes CASSQVEGREEYGYTF.